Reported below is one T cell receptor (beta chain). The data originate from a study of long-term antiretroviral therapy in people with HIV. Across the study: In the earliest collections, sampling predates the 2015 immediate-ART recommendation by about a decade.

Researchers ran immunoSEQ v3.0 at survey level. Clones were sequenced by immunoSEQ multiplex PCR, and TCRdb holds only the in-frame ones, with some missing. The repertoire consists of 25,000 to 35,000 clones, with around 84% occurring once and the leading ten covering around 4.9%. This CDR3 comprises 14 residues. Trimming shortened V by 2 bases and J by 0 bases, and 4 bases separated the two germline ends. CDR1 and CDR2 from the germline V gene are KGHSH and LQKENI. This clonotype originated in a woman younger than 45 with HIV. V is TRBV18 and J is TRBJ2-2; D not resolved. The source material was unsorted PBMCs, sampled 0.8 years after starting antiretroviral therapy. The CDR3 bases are TGTGCCAGCTCACCATTATCGAACACCGGGGAGCTGTTTTTT. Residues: CASSPLSNTGELFF.